The present T cell receptor beta chain was sequenced within a study of prognosis after radiotherapy for stage I lung cancer (dated by TCRdb to the early 2020s). Some background on the complete study: Between April 2018 and January 2019, some 20 patients with stage I NSCLC were enrolled in Nanjing, China. In about 14 patients the disease was a newly diagnosed primary stage I lung tumor, whereas roughly 5 had oligometastatic NSCLC following surgical resection of the primary tumor. Every patient was deemed medically inoperable, around twelve because of comorbidities and 7 because they refused surgery. The cohort included about a dozen men and five to seven women, with a median age of approximately 74 years and a range of about 53 to 90 years. Tumor histology was squamous cell carcinoma in over 5 patients and adenocarcinoma in approximately 11. SBRT was given in 3 to 5 fractions with a biologically effective dose of at least 100 Gy, using image-guided IMRT or VMAT. SBRT was not combined with any concurrent therapy in any patient. After SBRT, distant metastases developed in about 20% of the 19 patients at a median of approximately seven months, while the remaining 15 patients had no significant progression. This study profiled peripheral blood TCR beta repertoires from stage I NSCLC patients before and after stereotactic body radiotherapy and linked the repertoires to distant failure. The study took one blood sample before SBRT and one after SBRT from each of 20 or so patients and sequenced all 40 or so samples.

Two rounds of multiplex PCR on genomic DNA were used to amplify the TCR beta CDR3 region. In the first PCR round, primers specific to each TRBV and TRBJ gene were used, and the primer sequences were filed in Chinese patent CN105087789A. The second PCR round used universal primers. The Roche High Pure PCR Template Preparation Kit was used to extract genomic DNA from the frozen PBMCs. The libraries underwent paired-end sequencing with 151 bp reads on an Illumina HiSeq 3000. The study's processing was this. Raw reads lacking the multiplex PCR primer sequences were removed with CutAdapt. Using PEAR, the high-quality paired reads were merged into contigs. MiXCR assigned TRB V, D and J gene segments to each contig by aligning to reference sequences. CDR3 sequences were clustered by base quality and sequence similarity to remove sequencing errors. Shannon entropy, normalized by the natural log of the productive TCR sequence number, served as the measure of diversity. Clonality was defined as one minus Shannon entropy divided by the natural log of the number of unique clonotypes. Progression-free survival cut-offs for repertoire metrics were chosen using the Youden index of ROC curves, with analyses run in R 3.5.3. TCRdb reanalyzed the raw reads on its own, using fastp at Q25 for trimming and MiXCR for clone calling, and kept in-frame beta chains. Identical CDR3 proteins give one entry, which carries the most common genes and DNA. TCRdb assigned the V and J calls; the authors' analysis was not used. Present in this sample are around 25,000 distinct CDR3 sequences, 35% to 40% of which were seen just once. The biggest ten clones account for approximately 60% of the sample.

Reading from cysteine to phenylalanine, the CDR3 counts 14 amino acids. Only the CDR3 region is kept as DNA, spanning 42 bases read in frame from base 1. Based on the germline V gene, the CDR1 and CDR2 sequences are SNHLY and FYNNEI. V and J are truncated by 4 bases and 0 bases respectively, leaving an intervening sequence of 6 bases. On the study overall, not on this receptor specifically: Post-SBRT Shannon entropy and its change from baseline were lower in patients who developed distant metastases; baseline Shannon entropy was not associated with metastases. Tumor specificity of expanded TCR clones was not determined. TRBV and TRBJ usage frequencies reportedly varied with metastasis status, involving two V genes at baseline and several V and two J genes after SBRT. After SBRT, the number of unique TCR clones decreased (median roughly 10,000 before versus several thousand after; Wilcoxon paired P=0.011). None of the reported P values were adjusted for multiple comparisons. Limitations of the study included a small cohort and short follow-up, and the study findings need independent validation.

This clonotype was recorded at least ten times. The clone's antigen remains unknown. It has no much larger one-base neighbor in the sample; base qualities were not kept. A history of other malignancies or of prior chemotherapy or radiotherapy was absent in all patients, and node-negative disease was shown on CT and PET/CT in all patients. At each of two time points, roughly 6.5 milliliters of peripheral venous blood were collected in EDTA tubes. Ficoll-Paque Plus density-gradient centrifugation was used to isolate PBMCs. Samples were stored at -80°C immediately after collection until analysis. The sequence is built from TRBV2 and TRBJ1-4, with the D gene call left open. Sequenced material: PBMCs, taken before or after stereotactic body radiation therapy (not recorded which). This receptor was obtained from a donor of 50 years or more with non-small cell lung cancer. The CDR3 corresponds to CASSVQATNEKLFF. The DNA is TGTGCCAGCAGTGTTCAGGCAACTAATGAAAAACTGTTTTTT.